Listed below are T cell receptor beta chains from one sample, sequenced in a study of blood T cell repertoires in COVID-19. Measured with immunoSEQ multiplex PCR; TCRdb has only the in-frame clones, and not every one. The table has 40,000 to 55,000 clones, more than 85% seen once. Source material: peripheral blood. These receptors all come from a woman older than 75 with acute or convalescent COVID-19. CDR3s include the opening cysteine and the closing phenylalanine or tryptophan. A D gene is named only where the DNA matches it firmly. A row's size may be missing; if present it is once, few, many or a size class.

len	v_gene	abundance	d_gene	j_gene	CDR3aa
16	TRBV4-3	few	.	TRBJ2-3	CASSQDSSSDTDTQYF
15	TRBV24-1	.	TRBD1	TRBJ2-1	CATSDEGAGYNEQFF
13	TRBV6-2/TRBV6-3	once	.	TRBJ2-5	CASSFSSGETQYF
15	TRBV7-8	.	.	TRBJ1-2	CASSPLVGASYGYTF
15	TRBV5-4	.	TRBD2	TRBJ2-7	CASSLGSGSSYEQYF
14	TRBV5-1	.	TRBD1	TRBJ2-7	CASSPGQGSYEQYF
15	TRBV5-6	.	TRBD1	TRBJ2-7	CASSLLGQGEYEQYF
12	TRBV12-3/TRBV12-4	.	.	TRBJ2-7	CASSLVQGEQYF
18	TRBV4-2	.	.	TRBJ1-3	CASSQDQLIRGTGNTIYF
15	TRBV4-3	.	.	TRBJ2-2	CASSQGGANTGELFF
13	TRBV11-1	.	.	TRBJ1-6	CASSSPATGPLHF
15	TRBV27	.	TRBD2	TRBJ2-3	CASSLKSGRVDTQYF
15	TRBV6-5	.	TRBD2	TRBJ2-2	CASSSLAGRTGELFF
14	TRBV6-6	.	.	TRBJ2-1	CASSTGSLKNEQFF
14	TRBV18	.	.	TRBJ2-1	CASSPPREFNEQFF
15	TRBV5-8	.	TRBD1	TRBJ2-3	CASSLAGQGTDTQYF
15	TRBV6-5	.	TRBD1	TRBJ2-2	CASSRQGGGTGELFF